These 6 T cell receptor beta chains came from one sample sequenced in a study of cytomegalovirus exposure and HLA in healthy donors. Data came from immunoSEQ multiplex PCR; TCRdb stores just in-frame clones and leaves some out. The sample holds roughly 100,000 clones, roughly nine tenths seen once. Specimen: PBMCs. These TCRs come from a woman aged 18-35 years in good health and CMV-seropositive.

The V call is TRBV27, the J call TRBJ1-1; D ambiguous. CDR3 length equals 13 residues. From germline, CDR1 is MNHEY and CDR2 SMNVEV (reference sequence). Trimming removed 5 bases at V and 0 bases at J, with 7 bases between. CDR3 protein: CASSINLNTEAFF. The CDR3 nucleotides read TGTGCCAGCAGTATCAATCTGAACACTGAAGCTTTCTTT.

The V gene is TRBV6-4, the J gene TRBJ2-3, with TRBD1 matching over 11 bases. The CDR3 is 15 residues long. The germline V gene has CDR1 MRHNA and CDR2 SNTAGT. V shed 5 bases, J shed 4 bases, and the junction held 5 bases outside the gene matches. The CDR3 loop is CASSTGTGGSDTQYF. The CDR3 region has the DNA TGTGCCAGCAGTACCGGGACAGGGGGTTCAGATACGCAGTATTTT.

The J gene is TRBJ1-2, the V gene TRBV6-6; D unclear. The V gene lost 4 bases and the J gene lost 5 bases, with 5 bases spanning the gap. This CDR3 has 11 residues. CDR1 is MNHNY, CDR2 SVGAGI, per germline (reference sequence). The CDR3 is CASSSPYGYTF. CDR3 in DNA: TGTGCCAGCAGTTCCCCATATGGCTACACCTTC.

The rearrangement joins TRBV28 to TRBJ1-1; possibly TRBD1 for D (6 bases). Trimming pared 5 bases from V and 1 base from J, leaving 11 bases between. The CDR3 is made up of 14 amino acids. Germline values: CDR1 MDHEN, CDR2 SYDVKM. In DNA form, the CDR3 reads TGTGCCAGCAGTCAGGGGTCGAAGAACACTGAAGCTTTCTTT. It codes for CASSQGSKNTEAFF.

V usage is TRBV28 and J usage is TRBJ1-5; TRBD1 might be the D (5 bases). V was clipped by 9 bases and J by 3 bases, with 12 bases between them. The CDR3 runs to 13 residues. CDR1 is MDHEN, CDR2 SYDVKM, per germline. CDR3 bases: TGTGCCAGTGGGACTAGCGTCAATCAGCCCCAGCATTTT. Protein sequence: CASGTSVNQPQHF.

DNA of the CDR3: TGTGCCAGCAGCTCGGACAGTATTTACTCCTACGAGCAGTACTTC. Protein: CASSSDSIYSYEQYF. The chain links TRBV7-9 to TRBJ2-7; TRBD1 is a possible D gene (6 bases). CDR1 is SEHNR, CDR2 FQNEAQ, per germline (reference sequence). V was trimmed by 4 bases and J by 0 bases, leaving 13 bases between them. The CDR3 totals 15 residues.